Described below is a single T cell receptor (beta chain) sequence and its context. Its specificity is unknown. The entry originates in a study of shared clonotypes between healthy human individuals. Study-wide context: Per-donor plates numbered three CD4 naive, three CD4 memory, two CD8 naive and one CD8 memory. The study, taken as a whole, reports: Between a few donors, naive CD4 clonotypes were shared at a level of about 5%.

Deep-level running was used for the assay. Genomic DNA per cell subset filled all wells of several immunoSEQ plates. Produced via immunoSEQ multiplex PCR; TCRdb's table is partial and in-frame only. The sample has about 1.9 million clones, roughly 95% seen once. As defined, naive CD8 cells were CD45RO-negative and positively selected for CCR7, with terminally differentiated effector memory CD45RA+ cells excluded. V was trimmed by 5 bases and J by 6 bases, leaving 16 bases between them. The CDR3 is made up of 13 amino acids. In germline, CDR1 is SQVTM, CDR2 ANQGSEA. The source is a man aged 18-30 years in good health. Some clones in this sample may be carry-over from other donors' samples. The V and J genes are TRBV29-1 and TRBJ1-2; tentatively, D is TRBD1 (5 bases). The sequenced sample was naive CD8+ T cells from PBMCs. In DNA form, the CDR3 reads TGCAGCGTTCCTCGTGGGGGTTTGGATGGCTACACCTTC. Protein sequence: CSVPRGGLDGYTF. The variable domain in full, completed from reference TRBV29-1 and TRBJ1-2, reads SAVISQKPSRDICQRGTSLTIQCQVDSQVTMMFWYRQQPGQSLTLIATANQGSEATYESGFVIDKFPISRPNLTFSTLTVSNMSPEDSSIYLCSVPRGGLDGYTFGSGTRLTVV.